The 21 T cell receptor beta chains below were found in one sample sequenced in a study of sequential checkpoint blockade in melanoma. Assay used: immunoSEQ multiplex PCR; TCRdb lists only in-frame clones, some missing. The sample includes roughly 28,000 clones, 77% of them seen just once. Treatment reported: randomized to nivolumab then ipilimumab (arm A) or the reverse (arm B). The specimen comprised CD8+ T cells sorted from blood (inferred from file names), sampled from a patient given nivolumab and ipilimumab in sequence. The receptor set was obtained from a human donor with melanoma.

This clone was detected once. The chain has TRBV9 and TRBJ2-1, with 12 positions matching TRBD2. The CDR3 runs to 15 residues. CDR1 and CDR2 from the germline V gene are SGDLS and YYNGEE. With 4 bases clipped from V and 7 bases from J, the junction kept 6 bases outside the gene matches. CDR3 amino acids: CASSPSGTSGNEQFF. The CDR3 nucleotides read TGTGCCAGCAGCCCTTCCGGGACTAGCGGGAATGAGCAGTTCTTC.

This clone is medium-sized. The CDR3 is CASSDGRGTNTGELFF. CDR3 sequence (DNA): TGTGCCAGCAGTGACGGCAGGGGCACGAACACCGGGGAGCTGTTTTTT. The rearrangement joins TRBV6-4 to TRBJ2-2; TRBD1 is a possible D gene (6 bases). From germline, CDR1 is MRHNA and CDR2 SNTAGT. This CDR3 is built from 16 residues. Trimming took off 2 bases at V and 0 bases at J, with 10 bases between the two ends.

The J gene is TRBJ2-1, the V gene TRBV9; 11 nucleotides match TRBD2. In germline, CDR1 is SGDLS, CDR2 YYNGEE. Trimming removed 2 bases from V and 5 bases from J; junction bases left unmatched: 3. This CDR3 is built from 15 residues. In nucleotides, the CDR3 is TGTGCCAGCAGCGTTAGCGGGAGGGCCCACAATGAGCAGTTCTTC. It encodes CASSVSGRAHNEQFF.

The chain has TRBV6-5 and TRBJ1-5, with D unresolved. This CDR3 contains 15 residues. Per germline, CDR1 MNHEY and CDR2 SVGAGI. Trimming left V 2 bases short and J 0 bases short, with 8 bases between. CDR3 amino acids: CASSYSHDSNQPQHF. As DNA, the CDR3 is TGTGCCAGCAGTTACAGCCACGATAGCAATCAGCCCCAGCATTTT.

The chain uses TRBV7-6 and TRBJ2-7, with D tentatively TRBD1 (5 bases). Trimming left V 3 bases short and J 3 bases short, with 15 bases between. Per germline, CDR1 SGHVS and CDR2 FNYEAQ. The CDR3 extends over 15 amino acids. CDR3 nucleotide sequence: TGTGCCAGCAGCTTGTCAGACAGCCCTCTCTACGAGCAGTACTTC. Residues: CASSLSDSPLYEQYF. The full variable domain, its missing parts supplied by reference TRBV7-6 and TRBJ2-7, is GAGVSQSPRYKVTKRGQDVALRCDPISGHVSLYWYRQALGQGPEFLTYFNYEAQQDKSGLPNDRFSAERPEGSISTLTIQRTEQRDSAMYRCASSLSDSPLYEQYFGPGTRLTVT.

The rearrangement joins TRBV27 to TRBJ1-5; D ambiguous. The CDR3 is 15 amino acids. Germline V gene data show CDR1 as MNHEY and CDR2 as SMNVEV (reference sequence). V was pared by 0 bases and J by 4 bases, with 10 bases between. CDR3 nucleotides: TGTGCCAGCAGTTTATCGGTGGGAGGAAATCAGCCCCAGCATTTT. Encoded protein: CASSLSVGGNQPQHF.

This rearrangement joins TRBV7-6 to TRBJ2-1, with D possibly TRBD1 on 5 matching bases. This CDR3 is 15 amino acids long. Germline values: CDR1 SGHVS, CDR2 FNYEAQ. Trimming took 4 bases from V and 5 from J, leaving 15 bases between them. CDR3 coding DNA: TGTGCCAGCAGCTATAGGGCAGGGATCAACAATGAGCAGTTCTTC. It translates to CASSYRAGINNEQFF.

The chain links TRBV4-3 to TRBJ1-2; 9 bases map to TRBD1. With V trimmed by 0 bases and J by 4 bases, 9 bases remained unmatched. Germline-derived CDR1 and CDR2 are LGHNA and YSLEER. The CDR3 is 17 residues long. This CDR3 is CASSQDWGTGTRYGYTF. The DNA of the CDR3 is TGCGCCAGCAGCCAAGATTGGGGGACAGGGACGCGCTATGGCTACACCTTC.

This chain joins TRBV10-3 and TRBJ2-1; possible D gene TRBD2, 5 bases. The V end was cut by 0 bases, the J end by 6 bases, with 9 bases between. Germline CDR1 reads ENHRY; CDR2 reads SYGVKD. The CDR3 is made up of 14 amino acids. CDR3 sequence reads: CAISESRRVNEQFF. The CDR3 nucleotides read TGTGCCATCAGTGAGTCGCGGCGGGTCAATGAGCAGTTCTTC.

The rearrangement joins TRBV15 to TRBJ1-1; perhaps TRBD1 as D (6 bases). In germline, CDR1 is LNHNV, CDR2 YYDKDF (reference sequence). Between the trimmed V and J ends, which lost 5 bases and 1 base, there was a span of 17 bases. The CDR3 has 16 amino acids. The CDR3 reads CATSFAPIRGNTEAFF. The CDR3 nucleotides are TGTGCCACCAGCTTTGCTCCCATCAGGGGGAACACTGAAGCTTTCTTT. The variable domain in full, with the rest retrieved from reference TRBV15 and TRBJ1-1, is DAMVIQNPRYQVTQFGKPVTLSCSQTLNHNVMYWYQQKSSQAPKLLFHYYDKDFNNEADTPDNFQSRRPNTSFCFLDIRSPGLGDTAMYLCATSFAPIRGNTEAFFGQGTRLTVV.

The chain has TRBV28 and TRBJ2-2; TRBD1 matches 7 bases. The V gene end was trimmed by 3 bases and the J gene end by 6 bases; junction bases not matched to a gene: 13. The CDR3 extends over 17 amino acids. Germline CDR1 is MDHEN and CDR2 is SYDVKM. The CDR3 is CASSFRTGRLPSGELFF. DNA of the CDR3: TGTGCCAGCAGTTTCCGGACAGGCCGACTTCCCTCCGGGGAGCTGTTTTTT.

J is TRBJ2-7 and V is TRBV11-2, with TRBD1 matching 9 bases. The CDR3 has 18 residues. The germline gives CDR1 SGHAT, CDR2 FQNNGV. V lost 0 bases and J lost 3; bases outside the gene matches: 12. The chain's CDR3 is CASSLESSWTGVNYEQYF. The CDR3 nucleotides are TGTGCCAGCAGCTTAGAGTCGTCCTGGACAGGGGTTAACTACGAGCAGTACTTC.

This chain joins TRBV5-1 and TRBJ2-7, with TRBD1 identical over 9 bases. This CDR3 comprises 14 residues. Unmatched junction bases numbered 6, after V lost 4 bases and J lost 4 bases. Germline V gene sequence: CDR1 SGHRS, CDR2 YFSETQ. CDR3 region: CASSPGTGSYEQYF. DNA of the CDR3: TGCGCCAGCAGCCCCGGGACAGGGTCTTACGAGCAGTACTTC.

V and J are TRBV7-9 and TRBJ2-5; D uncertain. Germline values: CDR1 SEHNR, CDR2 FQNEAQ (reference sequence). Trimming took off 2 bases at V and 0 bases at J, with 10 bases between the two ends. This CDR3 contains 15 residues. DNA of the CDR3: TGTGCCAGCAGCTTACTTTTGGCAGACCAAGAGACCCAGTACTTC. The encoded protein is CASSLLLADQETQYF.

The chain couples TRBV9 to TRBJ1-5, with 7 bases identical to TRBD1. V lost 5 bases and J lost 2; bases outside the gene matches: 7. From germline, CDR1 is SGDLS and CDR2 YYNGEE. This CDR3 has 15 residues. The CDR3 sequence: CASSATGVGNQPQHF. DNA of the CDR3: TGTGCCAGCAGTGCAACAGGGGTGGGCAATCAGCCCCAGCATTTT.

J is TRBJ1-2 and V is TRBV9; the D gene is possibly TRBD1 (6 bases). Germline V lookup: CDR1 SGDLS, CDR2 YYNGEE. V shed 1 base and J shed 0 bases, with 10 bases lying between them. There are 15 residues in the CDR3. CDR3 residues: CASSVSGTPNYGYTF. The CDR3, as DNA: TGTGCCAGCAGCGTATCAGGGACACCTAACTATGGCTACACCTTC.

This clone has a single count. This chain's CDR3 is CASSSRGGQETQYF. DNA for the CDR3: TGTGCCAGCAGCTCCCGGGGGGGCCAAGAGACCCAGTACTTC. V is TRBV5-4 and J is TRBJ2-5, with 8 bases that match TRBD2. V lost 3 bases, J lost 1 base, and 2 bases stayed unmatched. CDR3 length equals 14 residues. CDR1 and CDR2 from the germline V gene are SGHNT and YYREEE (reference sequence).

V gene TRBV29-1 combines with J gene TRBJ1-1; 7 bases are a match to TRBD1. V was pared by 0 bases and J by 7 bases, with 5 bases of the junction left unmatched. Per the germline V gene, CDR1 is SQVTM and CDR2 is ANQGSEA. The CDR3 has 13 amino acids. In nucleotides, the CDR3 is TGCAGCGTTGAAGATTGGGACAGCTATGAAGCTTTCTTT. It codes for CSVEDWDSYEAFF.

V is TRBV7-9 and J is TRBJ2-2; TRBD2 matches 8 bases. Trimming took 4 bases from V and 6 from J; bases not matched to a gene: 7. CDR3 size: 15 residues. The V gene's germline CDR1 is SEHNR and CDR2 FQNEAQ (reference sequence). The CDR3 loop is CASSSGTSLSGELFF. The CDR3, as DNA: TGTGCCAGCAGCTCCGGGACTAGTTTATCCGGGGAGCTGTTTTTT.

In this sample, this clone turned up a few times. The chain is built from TRBV27 and TRBJ1-1; TRBD1 might be the D (5 bases). Between the trimmed V and J ends, which lost 3 bases and 2 bases, there was a span of 16 bases. Germline assignment: CDR1 MNHEY and CDR2 SMNVEV (reference sequence). There are 16 residues in the CDR3. The CDR3, as DNA: TGTGCCAGCAGTTTCGTTTGGGGGGGATCCAACACTGAAGCTTTCTTT. Translating gives CASSFVWGGSNTEAFF.

This clone was detected only once. J is TRBJ1-4 and V is TRBV7-9; 12 bases are shared with TRBD1. In germline, CDR1 is SEHNR, CDR2 FQNEAQ (reference sequence). J gave up 6 bases and V 4 bases, and 6 bases lay outside the gene matches. The CDR3 extends over 16 amino acids. This CDR3 is CASSWDRGRGDEKLFF. DNA for the CDR3: TGTGCCAGCAGCTGGGACAGGGGGCGCGGAGATGAAAAACTGTTTTTT. Drawing the rest from reference TRBV7-9 and TRBJ1-4, the complete variable domain is DTGVSQNPRHKITKRGQNVTFRCDPISEHNRLYWYRQTLGQGPEFLTYFQNEAQLEKSRLLSDRFSAERPKGSFSTLEIQRTEQGDSAMYLCASSWDRGRGDEKLFFGSGTQLSVL.